Given below is one T cell receptor (beta chain) in context. Antigen specificity is unknown. TCRdb re-called the 5' RACE reads with MiXCR, one entry per CDR3 protein. The data hold about 470,000 distinct CDR3 sequences, with approximately 24% observed a single time. These data originate in a study of identical twins. Overall study results and limits: Insertions were reduced in abundant cord blood beta clonotypes but not in memory repertoires.

From germline, CDR1 is SGHTA and CDR2 FQGNSA. CDR3 length: 17 residues. After removal of 4 bases from V and 4 bases from J, the junction contained 6 bases not matched to a gene. This same sample was also part of a study on T cells expressing NK-cell markers. As that report states: Investigators obtained TCR beta repertoires from sorted CD3+CD56+NKG2C+, CD3+CD56+NKG2C- and CD3+CD56-NKG2C+ T cells. In several donors, dominant clonotypes made up about 25-65% of CD3+CD56-NKG2C+ cells.

The source material was CD4+ T cells sorted from blood. The source of this sequence is a woman under 30 in good health. This chain uses TRBV7-2 with TRBJ2-2; 13 bases fit TRBD2. The CDR3 sequence is CASSWVGLAGSTGELFF. The CDR3 bases are TGTGCCAGCAGCTGGGTGGGACTAGCGGGAAGCACCGGGGAGCTGTTTTTT.